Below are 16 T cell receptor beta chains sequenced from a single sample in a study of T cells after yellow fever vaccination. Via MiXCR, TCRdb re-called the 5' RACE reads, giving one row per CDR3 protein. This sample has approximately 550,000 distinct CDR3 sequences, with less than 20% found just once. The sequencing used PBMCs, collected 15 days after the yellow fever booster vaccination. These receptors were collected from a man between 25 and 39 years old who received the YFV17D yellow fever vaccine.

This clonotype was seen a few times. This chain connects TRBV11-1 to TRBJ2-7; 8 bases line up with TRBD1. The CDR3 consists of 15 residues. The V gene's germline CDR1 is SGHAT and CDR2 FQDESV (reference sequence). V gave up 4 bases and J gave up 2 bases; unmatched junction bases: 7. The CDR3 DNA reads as TGTGCCAGCAGCTCAAGGACAGGGTTGACCTACGAGCAGTACTTC. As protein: CASSSRTGLTYEQYF.

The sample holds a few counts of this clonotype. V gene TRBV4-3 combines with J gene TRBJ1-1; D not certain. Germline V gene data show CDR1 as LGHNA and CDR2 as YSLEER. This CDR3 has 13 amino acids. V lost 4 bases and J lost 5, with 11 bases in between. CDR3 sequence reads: CASSPRVGTEAFF. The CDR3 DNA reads TGCGCCAGCAGCCCTAGGGTTGGAACTGAAGCTTTCTTT.

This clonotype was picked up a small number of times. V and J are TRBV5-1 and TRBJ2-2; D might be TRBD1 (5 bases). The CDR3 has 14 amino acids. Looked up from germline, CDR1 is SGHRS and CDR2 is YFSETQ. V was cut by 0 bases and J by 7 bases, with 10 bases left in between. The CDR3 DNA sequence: TGCGCCAGCAGCTTGGCCCAGGGTAGCGGGGAGCTGTTTTTT. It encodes CASSLAQGSGELFF.

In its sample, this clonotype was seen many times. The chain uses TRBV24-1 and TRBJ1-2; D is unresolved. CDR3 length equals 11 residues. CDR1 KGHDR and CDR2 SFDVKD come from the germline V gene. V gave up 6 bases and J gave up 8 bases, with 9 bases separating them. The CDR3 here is CATSYMGGYTF. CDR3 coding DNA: TGTGCCACCAGTTACATGGGCGGCTACACCTTC.

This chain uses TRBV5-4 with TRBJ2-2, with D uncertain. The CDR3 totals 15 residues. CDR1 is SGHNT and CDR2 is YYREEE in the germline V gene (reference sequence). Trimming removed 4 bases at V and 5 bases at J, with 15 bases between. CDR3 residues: CASSPYGVRTGELFF. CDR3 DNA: TGTGCCAGCAGCCCCTACGGCGTAAGGACCGGGGAGCTGTTTTTT. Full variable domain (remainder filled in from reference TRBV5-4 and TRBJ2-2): ETGVTQSPTHLIKTRGQQVTLRCSSQSGHNTVSWYQQALGQGPQFIFQYYREEENGRGNFPPRFSGLQFPNYSSELNVNALELDDSALYLCASSPYGVRTGELFFGEGSRLTVL.

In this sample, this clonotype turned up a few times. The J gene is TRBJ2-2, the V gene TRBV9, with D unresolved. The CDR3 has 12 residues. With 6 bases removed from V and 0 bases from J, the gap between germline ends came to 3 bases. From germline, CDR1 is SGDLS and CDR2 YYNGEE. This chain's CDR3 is CASTANTGELFF. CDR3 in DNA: TGTGCCAGCACCGCGAACACCGGGGAGCTGTTTTTT.

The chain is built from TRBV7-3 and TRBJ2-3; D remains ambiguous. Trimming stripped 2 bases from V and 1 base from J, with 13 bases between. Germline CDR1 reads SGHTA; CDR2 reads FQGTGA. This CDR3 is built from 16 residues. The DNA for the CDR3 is TGTGCCAGCAGCTTAGGGATACACTCGGGCACAGATACGCAGTATTTT. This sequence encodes CASSLGIHSGTDTQYF.

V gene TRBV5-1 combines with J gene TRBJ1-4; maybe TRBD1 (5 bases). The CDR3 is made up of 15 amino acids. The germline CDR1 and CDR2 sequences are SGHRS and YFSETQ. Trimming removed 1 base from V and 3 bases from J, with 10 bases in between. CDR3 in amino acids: CASSLPTGSNEKLFF. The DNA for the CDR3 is TGCGCCAGCAGCTTGCCTACAGGTTCTAATGAAAAACTGTTTTTT.

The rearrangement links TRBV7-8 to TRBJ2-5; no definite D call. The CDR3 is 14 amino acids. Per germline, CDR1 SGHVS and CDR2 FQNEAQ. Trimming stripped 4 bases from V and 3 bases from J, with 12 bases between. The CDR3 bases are TGTGCCAGCAGCTCTCAGGCGGCGGAAGAGACCCAGTACTTC. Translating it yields CASSSQAAEETQYF. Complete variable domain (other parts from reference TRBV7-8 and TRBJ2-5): GAGVSQSPRYKVAKRGQDVALRCDPISGHVSLFWYQQALGQGPEFLTYFQNEAQLDKSGLPSDRFFAERPEGSVSTLKIQRTQQEDSAVYLCASSSQAAEETQYFGPGTRLLVL.

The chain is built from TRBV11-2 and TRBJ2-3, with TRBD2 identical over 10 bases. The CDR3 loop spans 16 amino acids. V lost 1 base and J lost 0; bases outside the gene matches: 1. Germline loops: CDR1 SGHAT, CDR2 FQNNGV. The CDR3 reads CASSLVLAGSTDTQYF. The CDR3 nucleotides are TGTGCCAGCAGCTTAGTACTAGCGGGGAGCACAGATACGCAGTATTTT.

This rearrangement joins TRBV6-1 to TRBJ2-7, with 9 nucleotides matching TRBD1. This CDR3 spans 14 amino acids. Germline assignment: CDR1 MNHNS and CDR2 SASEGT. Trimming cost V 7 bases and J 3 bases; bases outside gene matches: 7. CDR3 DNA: TGTGCCAGCAAGACCGGACAGGGGAGCTACGAGCAGTACTTC. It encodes CASKTGQGSYEQYF.

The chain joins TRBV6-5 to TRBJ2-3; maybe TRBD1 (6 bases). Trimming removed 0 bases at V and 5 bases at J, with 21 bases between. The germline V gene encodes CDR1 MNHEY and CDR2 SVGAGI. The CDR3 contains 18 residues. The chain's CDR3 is CASSYSRRSPGQLDTQYF. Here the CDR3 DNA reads TGTGCCAGCAGTTACTCGAGAAGATCCCCAGGACAGCTAGATACGCAGTATTTT.

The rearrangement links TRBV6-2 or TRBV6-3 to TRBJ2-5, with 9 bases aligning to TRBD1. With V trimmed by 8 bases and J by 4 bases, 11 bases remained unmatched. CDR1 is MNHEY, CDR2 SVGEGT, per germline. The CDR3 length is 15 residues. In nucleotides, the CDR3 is TGTGCCAGCCGGGACAGGGTCGGGGGACGAGAGACCCAGTACTTC. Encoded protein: CASRDRVGGRETQYF.

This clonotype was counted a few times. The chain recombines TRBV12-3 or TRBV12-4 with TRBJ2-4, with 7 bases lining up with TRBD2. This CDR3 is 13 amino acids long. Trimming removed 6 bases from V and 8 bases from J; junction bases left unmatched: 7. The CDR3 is CASRPGRYDIQYF. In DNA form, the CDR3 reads TGTGCCAGCAGACCCGGGAGGTATGACATTCAGTACTTC.

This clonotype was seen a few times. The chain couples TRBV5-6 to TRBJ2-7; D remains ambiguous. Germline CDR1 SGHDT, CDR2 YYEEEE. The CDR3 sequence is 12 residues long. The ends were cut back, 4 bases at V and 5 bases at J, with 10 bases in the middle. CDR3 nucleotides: TGTGCCAGCAGCGGACGGCCAAACGAGCAGTACTTC. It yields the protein CASSGRPNEQYF.

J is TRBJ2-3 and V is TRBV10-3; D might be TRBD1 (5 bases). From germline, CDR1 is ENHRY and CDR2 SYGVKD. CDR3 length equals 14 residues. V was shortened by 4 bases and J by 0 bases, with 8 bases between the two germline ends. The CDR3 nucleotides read TGTGCCATCAGTGCAGGGATCAGCACAGATACGCAGTATTTT. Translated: CAISAGISTDTQYF.